This T cell receptor beta chain appears in the sequencing data of a study of T cells after yellow fever vaccination. Looking at the study overall: Fractions of low cell number were prepared using SMART-Seq v4 Ultra Low Input.

Trimming took 5 bases from V and 3 from J, leaving 11 bases between them. The CDR3 extends over 14 amino acids. This clonotype came up many times. Its matching antigen is unknown. TCRdb called the 5' RACE reads again in MiXCR, with one record for every CDR3 protein. The sample yields hundreds of thousands of distinct CDR3 sequences, around 4.9% seen once. Notes on the study in general: Some clonotypes were seen in both the CD4 and the CD8 compartments. These made up a small share and likely arose from convergent recombination. After the booster, approximately 96% of CD4 and about nine tenths of CD8 primary-response clones were re-detected. Sorted repertoires could include abundant contaminating clonotypes from bulk cells.

This clonotype was sampled from a man between 18 and 35 years old who received the YFV17D yellow fever vaccine. The chain has TRBV12-3 or TRBV12-4 and TRBJ1-3; D may be TRBD1 (5 bases). The material was CD4+ T cells sorted from PBMCs, obtained on the day of the yellow fever booster vaccination. The CDR3 is CASSPPGVGNTIYF. The CDR3 DNA sequence: TGTGCCAGCAGTCCCCCGGGGGTTGGAAACACCATATATTTT.